Listed below are T cell receptor beta chains from one sample, sequenced in a study of T cells after somatic rescue of genetic block. Method: immunoSEQ multiplex PCR; TCRdb's copy keeps in-frame clones and lacks some. The data hold 110,000 or so clones, with just over 90% observed a single time. Sequencing was done on a sample of peripheral blood mononuclear cells (PBMCs). These receptors were obtained from a woman younger than 30. Each CDR3 is given with its conserved first and last residue. The D gene is left open where the match is weak. Size tells how often a clone was seen (once, few, many) or the class of an expanded clone, and some rows leave it out.

j_call,d_call,clone_size,v_call,cdr3_aa,cdr3_nt
TRBJ1-5,NA,NA,TRBV10-3,CAISESEGGQPQHF,TGTGCCATCAGTGAGTCGGAGGGCGGTCAGCCCCAGCATTTT
TRBJ1-5,TRBD1,NA,TRBV19,CASTTAWTGGPLKPQHF,TGTGCCAGTACCACCGCCTGGACAGGGGGGCCTTTGAAGCCCCAGCATTTT
TRBJ2-1,NA,NA,TRBV7-9,CASSSRANFQFF,TGTGCCAGCAGCTCCCGAGCTAACTTCCAGTTCTTC
TRBJ1-4,NA,NA,TRBV11-3,CASSLAGAPEKLFF,TGTGCCAGCAGCTTAGCCGGGGCCCCTGAAAAACTGTTTTTT
TRBJ1-1,NA,once,TRBV29-1,CSVSRDLVGDSAFF,TGCAGCGTAAGCAGGGATCTCGTAGGGGATTCAGCTTTCTTT
TRBJ2-1,TRBD1,NA,TRBV5-6,CASTPRDRGQNEQFF,TGTGCCAGCACCCCTCGGGACAGGGGGCAGAATGAGCAGTTCTTC
TRBJ2-4,NA,NA,TRBV7-2,CASSSPGTIAKNIQYF,TGTGCCAGCAGCTCGCCCGGGACGATAGCCAAAAACATTCAGTACTTC
TRBJ2-7,NA,NA,TRBV30,CAWRGESSYF,TGTGCCTGGAGAGGCGAGAGTTCGTACTTC
TRBJ2-2,NA,NA,TRBV7-6,CASSPRFGGNTGELFF,TGTGCCAGCAGCCCCCGGTTTGGCGGGAACACCGGGGAGCTGTTTTTT
TRBJ1-2,NA,NA,TRBV5-1,CASSPWTDNYGYTF,TGCGCCAGCAGCCCCTGGACCGACAACTATGGCTACACCTTC
TRBJ1-2,TRBD1,NA,TRBV5-8,CASSLAMRTGAGYTF,TGTGCCAGCAGCTTGGCGATGAGGACAGGGGCGGGCTACACCTTC
TRBJ2-2,NA,NA,TRBV9,CASSVGTKNTGELFF,TGTGCCAGCAGCGTAGGGACTAAAAACACCGGGGAGCTGTTTTTT
TRBJ2-6,NA,NA,TRBV5-1,CASSSEPGAGANVLTF,TGCGCCAGCAGCTCCGAGCCAGGGGCTGGGGCCAACGTCCTGACTTTC
TRBJ2-3,TRBD2,NA,TRBV18,CASSPVGGATDTQYF,TGTGCCAGCTCACCGGTCGGGGGGGCAACAGATACGCAGTATTTT
TRBJ2-5,NA,NA,TRBV5-6,CASSPTGGTQYF,TGTGCCAGCAGCCCGACGGGCGGGACCCAGTACTTC
TRBJ1-1,NA,NA,TRBV7-8,CASSFRLDPGDTEAFF,TGTGCCAGCAGCTTTCGACTAGACCCGGGGGACACTGAAGCTTTCTTT
TRBJ2-2,NA,NA,TRBV4-1,CASSHLGGPGELFF,TGCGCCAGCAGCCACTTGGGCGGCCCCGGGGAGCTGTTTTTT
TRBJ1-5,NA,once,TRBV6-6,CASSYELYNQPQHF,TGTGCCAGCAGTTACGAGTTGTACAATCAGCCCCAGCATTTT
TRBJ1-2,TRBD1,once,TRBV25-1,CASSAQGTGNYGYTF,TGTGCCAGCAGTGCCCAAGGGACAGGGAACTATGGCTACACCTTC
TRBJ2-2,NA,NA,TRBV4-1,CASSQGRAGELFF,TGCGCCAGCAGCCAGGGCAGGGCCGGGGAGCTGTTTTTT
TRBJ1-6,NA,NA,TRBV9,CASSVNPTEDSPLHF,TGTGCCAGCAGCGTAAATCCCACAGAAGATTCACCCCTCCACTTT
TRBJ2-7,NA,NA,TRBV7-3,CASSLRGGPSYEQYF,TGTGCCAGCAGCTTAAGGGGGGGCCCATCCTACGAGCAGTACTTC
TRBJ2-7,NA,NA,TRBV5-1,CASSSREGYEQYF,TGCGCCAGCAGCTCCCGTGAGGGCTACGAGCAGTACTTC
TRBJ2-7,NA,NA,TRBV5-6,CASSLDGPKGYEQYF,TGTGCCAGCAGCTTGGACGGCCCCAAGGGGTACGAGCAGTACTTC
TRBJ2-5,NA,NA,TRBV4-3,CASSQDNGDQETQYF,TGCGCCAGCAGCCAAGATAATGGGGATCAAGAGACCCAGTACTTC
TRBJ2-3,NA,NA,TRBV7-3,CASSRTGDTQYF,TGTGCCAGCAGCCGAACGGGGGATACGCAGTATTTT
TRBJ2-5,TRBD2,once,TRBV5-1,CASSVTSGWGETQYF,TGCGCCAGCAGCGTGACTAGCGGGTGGGGAGAGACCCAGTACTTC
TRBJ2-2,NA,once,TRBV7-2,CASSSIFGNTGELFF,TGTGCCAGCAGCTCGATTTTTGGAAACACCGGGGAGCTGTTTTTT
TRBJ2-3,TRBD2,NA,TRBV7-7,CASSSGLAGTDTQYF,TGTGCCAGCAGCTCGGGACTAGCGGGTACAGATACGCAGTATTTT
TRBJ2-6,NA,NA,TRBV30,CAWSLNTLSGANVLTF,TGTGCCTGGAGTCTTAACACCCTGTCCGGGGCCAACGTCCTGACTTTC
TRBJ2-1,TRBD2,NA,TRBV2,CAGESGGAYNEQFF,TGTGCCGGGGAGAGCGGGGGGGCCTACAATGAGCAGTTCTTC
TRBJ2-5,TRBD2,NA,TRBV5-1,CASSFTGGPLQYF,TGCGCCAGCAGCTTTACGGGGGGGCCGCTCCAGTACTTC
TRBJ2-3,NA,NA,TRBV18,CASSPQDTQYF,TGTGCCAGCTCACCTCAGGATACGCAGTATTTT
TRBJ1-5,NA,NA,TRBV28,CASSLFKGEGNQPQHF,TGTGCCAGCAGTTTATTCAAAGGGGAGGGTAATCAGCCCCAGCATTTT
TRBJ2-5,NA,NA,TRBV5-1,CASSWGIDRFQETQYF,TGCGCCAGCAGCTGGGGGATCGACAGGTTCCAAGAGACCCAGTACTTC
TRBJ2-7,NA,NA,TRBV30,CAWSVQGEGEQYF,TGTGCCTGGAGTGTACAGGGAGAGGGCGAGCAGTACTTC
TRBJ2-7,NA,NA,TRBV7-2,CASSRPFYEQYF,TGTGCCAGCAGCCGTCCCTTCTACGAGCAGTACTTC
TRBJ2-3,TRBD2,NA,TRBV5-4,CASSLTSSSGGHGDTQYF,TGTGCCAGCAGCTTGACCTCCTCTAGCGGGGGGCACGGGGATACGCAGTATTTT
TRBJ1-1,NA,NA,TRBV5-1,CASSPRAQNTEAFF,TGCGCCAGCAGCCCCAGGGCCCAAAACACTGAAGCTTTCTTT
TRBJ1-1,NA,NA,TRBV5-4,CASSLQGRNTEAFF,TGTGCCAGCAGCTTACAGGGCCGGAACACTGAAGCTTTCTTT
TRBJ2-7,NA,NA,TRBV6-5,CASSYSQGFYEQYF,TGTGCCAGCAGTTACTCACAGGGATTCTACGAGCAGTACTTC
TRBJ1-2,TRBD1,NA,TRBV6-5,CASSYSDRVLGGYTF,TGTGCCAGCAGTTACTCGGACAGGGTCCTAGGTGGCTACACCTTC
TRBJ1-1,NA,NA,TRBV5-1,CASSLDVTGTWVGNTEAFF,TGCGCCAGCAGCTTGGACGTGACCGGGACTTGGGTAGGGAACACTGAAGCTTTCTTT
TRBJ1-2,TRBD1,NA,TRBV6-1,CASGQGPGYTF,TGTGCCAGCGGACAGGGGCCTGGCTACACCTTC
TRBJ2-3,TRBD2,once,TRBV2,CASRLAGARPDTQYF,TGTGCCAGCAGACTAGCGGGGGCCCGCCCAGATACGCAGTATTTT
TRBJ2-7,NA,NA,TRBV7-9,CASSLEGAYEQYF,TGTGCCAGCAGCTTAGAGGGAGCCTACGAGCAGTACTTC